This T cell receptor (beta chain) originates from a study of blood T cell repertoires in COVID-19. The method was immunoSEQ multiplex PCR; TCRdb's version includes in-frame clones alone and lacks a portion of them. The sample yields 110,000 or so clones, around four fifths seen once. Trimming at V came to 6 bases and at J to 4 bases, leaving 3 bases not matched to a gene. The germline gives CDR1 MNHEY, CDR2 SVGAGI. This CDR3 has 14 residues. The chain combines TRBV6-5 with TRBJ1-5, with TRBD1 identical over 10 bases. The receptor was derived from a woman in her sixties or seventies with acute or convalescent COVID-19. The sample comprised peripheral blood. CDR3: CASSGTGENQPQHF. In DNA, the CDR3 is TGTGCCAGCAGCGGGACAGGGGAAAATCAGCCCCAGCATTTT.